This T cell receptor beta chain was identified in a study of T cell changes during pregnancy in multiple sclerosis. Germline CDR1 MNHEY, CDR2 SMNVEV (reference sequence). The CDR3 spans 17 residues. The ends lost 3 bases at V and 7 bases at J; junction bases unmatched: 9. Sequenced by immunoSEQ multiplex PCR; TCRdb stores in-frame clones only, minus some. This repertoire shows under 40,000 clones, roughly 90% found once; its top ten account for under 30%. V and J are TRBV27 and TRBJ2-5; the match to TRBD2 covers 15 bases. The source was CD8+ T cells from peripheral blood mononuclear cells, collected before pregnancy. This TCR was recovered from a female donor with multiple sclerosis, enrolled in a pregnancy study. The CDR3 DNA reads TGTGCCAGCAGTTTGGTTGGACTAGCGGGAGGGAAACGGACCCAGTACTTC. It is translated as CASSLVGLAGGKRTQYF.